These T cell receptor beta chains were read from a single sample in a study of T cell repertoires in urothelial bladder cancer. Profiling relied on immunoSEQ multiplex PCR, and the TCRdb table lists in-frame clones only, not all of them. The sample has fewer than 15,000 clones, just over 65% seen once. The sequenced sample was tumor-infiltrating cells from bladder cancer. The receptors were gathered from a human donor with urothelial carcinoma. The CDR3 runs from the conserved cysteine through the conserved F or W. A D gene is named only where the DNA matches it firmly. Size values are once, few and many counts, or a class for expanded clones, and some rows have none.

V gene	clone size	J gene	D gene	CDR3 DNA	CDR3 protein
TRBV6-6	few	TRBJ2-1	.	TGTGCCAGCGAGAGTCTGTCAAACAATGAGCAGTTCTTC	CASESLSNNEQFF
TRBV27	.	TRBJ2-6	.	TGTGCCAGCAGTTTAGGCTTCTCTGGGGCCAACGTCCTGACTTTC	CASSLGFSGANVLTF
TRBV4-2	.	TRBJ2-3	TRBD2	TGTGCCAGCAGCCAACAGGCTAGCGGGGGGCCAAACACAGATACGCAGTATTTT	CASSQQASGGPNTDTQYF
TRBV5-1	.	TRBJ2-5	.	TGCGCCAGCAGCTTGTTATCAGGGAAAGAGACCCAGTACTTC	CASSLLSGKETQYF
TRBV30	.	TRBJ2-3	.	TGTGCCTGGAGTAAGGGTTTGCGCACAGATACGCAGTATTTT	CAWSKGLRTDTQYF
TRBV11-3	.	TRBJ2-1	.	TGTGCCAGCAGCTTAGATAAACGGCAGTTCTTC	CASSLDKRQFF
TRBV7-7	.	TRBJ2-5	.	TGTGCTAGCAGCTTAGCACGGGAGGAGACCCAGTACTTC	CASSLAREETQYF
TRBV5-4	.	TRBJ2-3	.	TGTGCCAGCAGCTTGGCTCAGGGGAGGGCAGATACGCAGTATTTT	CASSLAQGRADTQYF
TRBV7-2	.	TRBJ1-2	TRBD1	TGTGCCAGCAGCCCACAGGGGGCGCGGCACTATGGCTACACCTTC	CASSPQGARHYGYTF
TRBV2	.	TRBJ2-5	TRBD1	TGTGCCAGCAGTGAAGGCGGACAGGGCTGGGGAGAGACCCAGTACTTC	CASSEGGQGWGETQYF
TRBV7-2	.	TRBJ2-7	.	TGTGCCAGCAGCTTAGGAGCGGTGAACTACGAGCAGTACTTC	CASSLGAVNYEQYF
TRBV2	.	TRBJ2-1	TRBD1	TGTGCCAGCAGGACGGGACAGCCGACATTTTACAATGAGCAGTTCTTC	CASRTGQPTFYNEQFF
TRBV6-1	.	TRBJ2-3	TRBD2	TGTGCCAGCAGTGAAGAGCGGGGGTGGCTAGCGGTCACAGATACGCAGTATTTT	CASSEERGWLAVTDTQYF
TRBV6-5	.	TRBJ2-3	.	TGTGCCAGCAGTTACTCGGGCAGGGCGATCACAGATACGCAGTATTTT	CASSYSGRAITDTQYF
TRBV2	.	TRBJ2-6	.	TGTGCCAGCAGTGATGACACCGCCAACGTCCTGACTTTC	CASSDDTANVLTF
TRBV19	.	TRBJ1-2	TRBD1	TGTGCCGGCCTGGACAGGAACTATGGCTACACCTTC	CAGLDRNYGYTF
TRBV5-5	.	TRBJ2-3	TRBD1	TGTGCCAGCAGTCGGACAGGCCACCCATCAGATACGCAGTATTTT	CASSRTGHPSDTQYF
TRBV7-2	.	TRBJ2-3	TRBD2	TGTGCCAGCAGGACTAGCGGGAGAGATACGCAGTATTTT	CASRTSGRDTQYF
TRBV6-1	.	TRBJ1-5	.	TGTGCCAGCAGTGAAGTTGTGAGGGGCAACAATCAGCCCCAGCATTTT	CASSEVVRGNNQPQHF
TRBV29-1	.	TRBJ1-1	.	TGCAGCATCTCCCGGGGGAACACTGAAGCTTTCTTT	CSISRGNTEAFF
TRBV29-1	few	TRBJ2-6	.	TGCAGCGTTCCAGGGGGGGCTGGGGCCAACGTCCTGACTTTC	CSVPGGAGANVLTF
TRBV4-2	few	TRBJ2-5	TRBD2	TGTGCCAGCACCAACAGCGGGGACCAGTACTTC	CASTNSGDQYF
TRBV9	.	TRBJ2-2	.	TGTGCCAGCAGCGTAGAAAACAGCTACACCGGGGAGCTGTTTTTT	CASSVENSYTGELFF
TRBV4-1	.	TRBJ2-3	TRBD2	TGCGCCAGCAGCCGGGCCGGACTAGCGGGTCGCACAGATACGCAGTATTTT	CASSRAGLAGRTDTQYF
TRBV6-5	.	TRBJ1-5	TRBD1	TGTGCCAGCAGAATGGGGACAGGGGGCTTTCCCCAGCATTTT	CASRMGTGGFPQHF
TRBV5-1	.	TRBJ2-3	.	TGCGCCAGCAGTACGCGGGGAGACACAGATACGCAGTATTTT	CASSTRGDTDTQYF
TRBV9	.	TRBJ1-4	TRBD1	TGTGCCAGCAGCCCTCGACAGGGAGCCGAAAAACTGTTTTTT	CASSPRQGAEKLFF
TRBV6-6	.	TRBJ1-2	.	TGTGCCAGCAGTTACTCGACTACTAACTATGGCTACACCTTC	CASSYSTTNYGYTF
TRBV5-1	.	TRBJ2-1	TRBD1	TGCGCCAGCAGAGACGACAGGGTATTTGGCAATGAGCAGTTCTTC	CASRDDRVFGNEQFF